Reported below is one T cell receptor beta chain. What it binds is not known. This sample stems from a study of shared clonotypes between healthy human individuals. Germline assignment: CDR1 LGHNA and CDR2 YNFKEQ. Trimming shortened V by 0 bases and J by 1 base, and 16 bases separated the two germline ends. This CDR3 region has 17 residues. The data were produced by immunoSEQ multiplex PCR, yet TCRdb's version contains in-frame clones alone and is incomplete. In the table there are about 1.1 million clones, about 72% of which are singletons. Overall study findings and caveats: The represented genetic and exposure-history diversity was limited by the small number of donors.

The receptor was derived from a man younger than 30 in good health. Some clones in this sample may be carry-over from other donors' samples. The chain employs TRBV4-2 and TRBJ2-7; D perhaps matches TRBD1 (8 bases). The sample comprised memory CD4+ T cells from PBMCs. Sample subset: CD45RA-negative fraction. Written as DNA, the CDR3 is TGTGCCAGCAGCCAAGACGGGGGGACAGGTCTATCCTACGAGCAGTACTTC. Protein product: CASSQDGGTGLSYEQYF.